The sequence of this TCR beta chain was determined in a study of shared clonotypes between healthy human individuals (dated by TCRdb to 2020 to 2022). Some background on the complete study: The cohort included a few men and a couple of women between 18 and 49 years of age. For each donor, CD4 naive and CD4 memory were each given three plates, CD8 naive was given two plates, and CD8 memory was given one plate. Blood TCR repertoires of roughly 5 healthy adults were deeply sequenced to estimate repertoire size and the extent of clonotype sharing between individuals. To increase sequencing depth and limit assay-specific biases, TCR repertoire library preparation and sequencing were carried out by different laboratories using diverse techniques. Per donor, leukapheresis produced somewhere between about 0.94 and 10 billion PBMCs. What the study reported, not specific to this receptor: Only blood was sampled, and tissue TCR repertoires likely differ from those in blood. Estimated clonotype richness was generally larger for naive than for memory subsets. Rarefaction of sorted-subset datasets indicated incomplete sequencing despite the large sequencing depth. Pairwise subsampling indicated that sequencing depth was expected to affect the degree of clonotype sharing among donors. The small number of donors limited the genetic and exposure-history diversity represented. Compared with non-shared clonotypes, the clonotypes found in all four sorted-subset donors had higher generation probabilities. Approximately 4.8% of naive CD4, 3.5% of naive CD8, about 2.5% of memory CD4, and about 0.4% of memory CD8 clonotypes were shared across several donors.

This clone was observed a single time. What antigen it recognizes has not been identified. The input lacks base qualities; no much larger clone sits a single base away. Using the deep immunoSEQ assay, TCR CDR3 regions were amplified from genomic DNA by multiplex PCR. Extracted genomic DNA from each cell subset was distributed evenly across all wells of several immunoSEQ 96-well plates, and each plate was treated as a replicate. For sorted subsets, each replicate PCR was loaded with around 200 ng genomic DNA, equivalent to approximately 33,000 T cell genomes. The purified libraries were quantified using a Qubit 3.0 fluorometer, sized with a Bioanalyzer 2100, and then quantified again using the KAPA Library Quantification kit. Every immunoSEQ 96-well plate was sequenced on a separate single-read 150-cycle Illumina NextSeq 550 flow cell. In the original analysis: Because the immunoSEQ output included only junctional sequences and no quality scores, the filtering could not be the same as the filtering used for full-length reads. Sequences were annotated with PyIR, a Python wrapper for IgBLAST v1.9, and V/J genes and CDR3 were assigned using IMGT germline references. Reads were removed for weak V/J assignments (E-value above 1e-6), missing CDR3, stop codons, out-of-frame junctions, or ambiguous translated residues. V3J clonotypes were defined as sequences sharing the same inferred V gene, J gene, and CDR3 amino acid sequence. Percentage overlap between repertoires was calculated by dividing the number of shared unique clonotypes by the size of the smaller repertoire. Three approaches were used to assess repertoire richness: RTK rarefaction, the Chao1 estimator, and Recon v2.1 estimates of unobserved clonotypes. Generation probabilities were computed with OLGA for all TCRbeta clonotypes obtained by the gDNA method from a few donors. This is the immuneACCESS table as TCRdb keeps it, with only in-frame sequences that have V and J called. A part of the clones is gone; compared with another copy, unresolved V genes explain less than half, and the rest is unexplained. V and J calls plus clone size are reproduced from that table; the DNA served to infer D and trimming. The sample table lists about 680,000 clones, around 92% of them with a count of one. The top ten constitute 20% to 25% of the sample.

CD8 naive samples were obtained by positive selection for CCR7 among CD45RO-negative cells, yielding a CD45RA+CCR7+ population from which TemRA cells were excluded. Donors were healthy HIV-negative adults with no recently reported acute infections or vaccinations. Every donor was a Caucasian adult residing in Nashville, Tennessee, USA. Blood was collected by leukapheresis, and PBMCs were isolated by Ficoll-Histopaque density gradient centrifugation and then cryopreserved in liquid nitrogen vapor phase. Analytical flow cytometry was used to check the purity and quantity of every magnetically sorted T cell population. Genomic DNA was isolated from each sorted fraction and quantified by UV absorbance on a Nanodrop 2000c. Reading from cysteine to phenylalanine, the CDR3 counts 13 amino acids. Only the CDR3 portion is preserved as DNA: 39 bases, with reading frame beginning at the first base. Compared with germline, V lacks 5 bases and J lacks 5 bases; bases without a gene match: 6. Via the germline V gene (reference sequence), CDR1 is MNHEY and CDR2 SMNVEV.

Recombination connected TRBV27 to TRBJ2-7, and 7 junction bases match TRBD1. Sequences were obtained from naive CD8+ T cells sorted from blood. This specimen's cell subset or site label, per the study, means: CD45RA+CCR7+. The TCR comes from a man aged 25-45 years in good health. The CDR3 protein sequence reads: CASSLTGSHEQYF. At the DNA level, the sequence is TGTGCCAGCAGTCTGACAGGGAGCCACGAGCAGTACTTC.